Listed here are 27 T cell receptor beta chains from one sample, sequenced in a study of shared T cell receptors in the human thymus listed by TCRdb under 2021. The library was made by the immunoSEQ multiplex PCR assay. Drawn from immuneACCESS, this table holds only the in-frame rearrangements with V and J called that TCRdb kept. Clones are partly lost; checked studies trace under half to an unresolved V gene and leave the rest unexplained. This sample has about 500,000 clones in its table, and approximately 80% of those were observed once. The ten largest clonotypes hold approximately 0.013% of the sample. Another study also made use of these data, one on human thymus T cells.

The sequencing input was thymocytes. These receptors came from a boy under two years old with a congenital heart defect. Donor details come from another sample of the same person, matched by shared clones.

The chain combines TRBV2 with TRBJ1-2; D remains unclear. CDR3 size: 16 residues. V lost 1 base, J lost 4 bases, and 16 bases lay in between. Per the germline V gene, CDR1 is SNHLY and CDR2 is FYNNEI. CDR3 DNA: TGTGCCAGCAGTGAAGAGGAGGCAGATTTTTCCTATGGCTACACCTTC. This encodes CASSEEEADFSYGYTF.

The chain links TRBV6-1 to TRBJ2-4; 7 nucleotides match TRBD1. The CDR3 sequence is 20 residues long. Unmatched junction bases numbered 18, after V lost 4 bases and J lost 0 bases. The germline V gene encodes CDR1 MNHNS and CDR2 SASEGT. The CDR3 nucleotides are TGTGCCAGCAGTGCACCCCCGGGCTCAGGGGGTCCTATAGCCAAAAACATTCAGTACTTC. It specifies CASSAPPGSGGPIAKNIQYF.

This clone was counted between two and nine times. This chain connects TRBV15 to TRBJ2-7; TRBD1 aligns across 8 bases. The CDR3 length is 15 residues. The V gene end was trimmed by 3 bases and the J gene end by 2 bases; junction bases not matched to a gene: 6. The germline CDR1 and CDR2 sequences are LNHNV and YYDKDF (reference sequence). The CDR3 DNA reads TGTGCCACCAGCAGGACCCGGGACAGGACCTACGAGCAGTACTTC. This gives the protein CATSRTRDRTYEQYF. The whole variable domain, filled in from reference TRBV15 and TRBJ2-7, reads DAMVIQNPRYQVTQFGKPVTLSCSQTLNHNVMYWYQQKSSQAPKLLFHYYDKDFNNEADTPDNFQSRRPNTSFCFLDIRSPGLGDTAMYLCATSRTRDRTYEQYFGPGTRLTVT.

Details on this clone: A junction end diverges from the germline sequence, so it may reflect a read error. The V gene is TRBV7-8, the J gene TRBJ2-5; no clear D. This CDR3 has 13 amino acids. The germline V gene encodes CDR1 SGHVS and CDR2 FQNEAQ. CDR3 in amino acids: CASSPNQLELWDF. Written as DNA, the CDR3 is TGTGCCAGCAGCCCCAATCAGCTAGAGCTCTGGGACTTC.

The chain employs TRBV15 and TRBJ2-7; 9 bases align to TRBD1. This CDR3 region has 15 residues. Unmatched junction bases numbered 1, after V lost 0 bases and J lost 1 base. CDR1 and CDR2 (germline): LNHNV, YYDKDF (reference sequence). CDR3 nucleotides: TGTGCCACCAGCAGAGAAGGGACAGGGTCCTACGAGCAGTACTTC. Translation: CATSREGTGSYEQYF. The entire variable domain, with the rest obtained from reference TRBV15 and TRBJ2-7, is as follows: DAMVIQNPRYQVTQFGKPVTLSCSQTLNHNVMYWYQQKSSQAPKLLFHYYDKDFNNEADTPDNFQSRRPNTSFCFLDIRSPGLGDTAMYLCATSREGTGSYEQYFGPGTRLTVT.

This clone was seen just once. This rearrangement joins TRBV15 to TRBJ2-1, with 13 positions matching TRBD2. This CDR3 has 19 residues. V was pared by 1 base and J by 4 bases, with 10 bases of the junction left unmatched. Germline V lookup: CDR1 LNHNV, CDR2 YYDKDF (reference sequence). The CDR3 DNA sequence: TGTGCCACCAGCAGAGTGGGGCCGACTAGCGGGAGGCCATACAATGAGCAGTTCTTC. Amino acid sequence: CATSRVGPTSGRPYNEQFF.

This clone has more than one count but fewer than ten. J is TRBJ2-3 and V is TRBV28; 11 bases align to TRBD1. From germline, CDR1 is MDHEN and CDR2 SYDVKM. This CDR3 contains 16 residues. V gave up 5 bases and J gave up 4 bases; unmatched junction bases: 8. This chain's CDR3 is CASSRRDRGDADTQYF. CDR3 bases: TGTGCCAGCAGTAGAAGGGACAGGGGGGACGCAGATACGCAGTATTTT.

The V call is TRBV5-4, the J call TRBJ2-7, with TRBD2 identical over 9 bases. Trimming removed 4 bases from V and 3 bases from J; junction bases left unmatched: 17. The CDR3 extends over 18 amino acids. Germline CDR1 reads SGHNT; CDR2 reads YYREEE (reference sequence). CDR3 DNA sequence: TGTGCCAGCAGCCGTCCCCGAGGGGTAGCGGGAGAACACTACGAGCAGTACTTC. It codes for CASSRPRGVAGEHYEQYF.

J is TRBJ2-7 and V is TRBV6-1, with D perhaps TRBD2 (6 bases). The CDR3 is made up of 16 amino acids. Germline CDR1 reads MNHNS; CDR2 reads SASEGT. The V end was cut by 1 base, the J end by 6 bases, with 19 bases between. DNA for the CDR3: TGTGCCAGCAGTGAAGACCAAGGGGACGGGAGAGGCGAGCAGTACTTC. It codes for CASSEDQGDGRGEQYF.

This clone was found a few times. DNA of the CDR3: TGTGCCACCAGCAGAGGACAGCCCTTCTCCTCTGGGGCCAACGTCCTGACTTTC. Translation: CATSRGQPFSSGANVLTF. The chain combines TRBV15 with TRBJ2-6; possibly TRBD1 for D (5 bases). Trimming removed 1 base at V and 0 bases at J, with 13 bases between. CDR3 length: 18 residues. Germline V CDR1 and CDR2: LNHNV, YYDKDF (reference sequence).

V gene TRBV5-1 combines with J gene TRBJ2-5, with D tentatively TRBD1 (7 bases). This CDR3 is built from 14 residues. CDR1 SGHRS and CDR2 YFSETQ come from the germline V gene. V shed 4 bases and J shed 5 bases, with 15 bases lying between them. CDR3 in amino acids: CASSEEAGGETQYF. CDR3 bases: TGCGCCAGCAGCGAGGAGGCAGGGGGGGAGACCCAGTACTTC.

The chain has TRBV30 and TRBJ2-7, with 7 bases aligning to TRBD1. The CDR3 is 13 residues long. Trimming took 4 bases from V and 0 from J; bases not matched to a gene: 3. Germline V gene lookup returns CDR1 GTSNPN and CDR2 SVGIG (reference sequence). The CDR3 loop reads CAWKDRFSYEQYF. DNA of the CDR3: TGTGCCTGGAAGGACAGGTTCTCCTACGAGCAGTACTTC.

This chain joins TRBV29-1 and TRBJ2-1, with 14 bases lining up with TRBD2. The V segment lost 6 bases and the J segment 2 bases; nucleotides outside the gene matches: 6. Germline CDR1 and CDR2: SQVTM and ANQGSEA. The CDR3 extends over 16 amino acids. The CDR3 coding sequence is TGCAGCGTCGAGACTAGCGGGAGGGCTACCTACAATGAGCAGTTCTTC. Residues: CSVETSGRATYNEQFF.

The chain carries TRBV10-1 and TRBJ2-1, with D perhaps TRBD2 (6 bases). With 3 bases removed from V and 5 bases from J, the gap between germline ends came to 14 bases. This CDR3 spans 15 amino acids. Germline assignment: CDR1 WNHNN and CDR2 SYGVQD (reference sequence). CDR3 amino acids: CASSDGGVGHNEQFF. CDR3 nucleotides: TGCGCCAGCAGTGACGGGGGAGTCGGCCACAATGAGCAGTTCTTC.

This clone was observed once. The chain recombines TRBV9 with TRBJ1-1; possibly TRBD1 for D (5 bases). V was cut by 3 bases and J by 1 base, with 13 bases left in between. The CDR3 consists of 15 residues. CDR1 is SGDLS, CDR2 YYNGEE, per germline. The DNA for the CDR3 is TGTGCCAGCAGCGCAAAGGGAGGGGAGAACACTGAAGCTTTCTTT. Residues: CASSAKGGENTEAFF.

The V and J genes are TRBV28 and TRBJ1-5, with D unresolved. Germline V gene data show CDR1 as MDHEN and CDR2 as SYDVKM. This CDR3 region has 15 residues. Trimming took 4 bases from V and 5 from J, leaving 15 bases between them. The CDR3 coding sequence is TGTGCCAGCAGTTCTTCCAAGAGCGGCGATCAGCCCCAGCATTTT. It specifies CASSSSKSGDQPQHF.

The chain links TRBV7-8 to TRBJ2-2; D gene unclear. The CDR3 length is 14 residues. Germline CDR1 reads SGHVS; CDR2 reads FQNEAQ. V was pared by 3 bases and J by 1 base, with 6 bases between. CDR3 DNA sequence: TGTGCCAGCAGCTTGACTCTGAACACCGGGGAGCTGTTTTTT. Translated, it gives CASSLTLNTGELFF.

The chain is built from TRBV5-8 and TRBJ2-1; 9 bases fit TRBD2. The CDR3 runs 15 residues. The ends lost 1 base at V and 2 bases at J; junction bases unmatched: 1. CDR1 and CDR2 from the germline V gene are SGHTS and YDEGEE. The CDR3 DNA reads as TGTGCCAGCAGCTTGCTAGCGGGAACCTACAATGAGCAGTTCTTC. This gives the protein CASSLLAGTYNEQFF.

The gene calls are TRBV9 and TRBJ2-5, with unresolved D. There are 13 residues in the CDR3. V was trimmed by 7 bases and J by 4 bases, leaving 14 bases between them. Germline V CDR1 and CDR2: SGDLS, YYNGEE. For the CDR3, the DNA is TGTGCCAGCGCGAGCAGGCCAGGAGAGACCCAGTACTTC. Amino acids: CASASRPGETQYF.

The CDR3 DNA sequence: TGTGCCAGCAGCTTGGTTTCAGGGAATAGCAATCAGCCCCAGCATTTT. It codes for CASSLVSGNSNQPQHF. The V and J genes are TRBV5-8 and TRBJ1-5, with D perhaps matching TRBD1 (5 bases). Deletions cut 0 bases from V and 0 bases from J, with 10 bases between. The CDR3 consists of 16 residues. Germline V gene sequence: CDR1 SGHTS, CDR2 YDEGEE.

This clone turned up a few times. V gene TRBV4-1 combines with J gene TRBJ2-1, with 7 bases lining up with TRBD2. V was clipped by 5 bases and J by 0 bases; unmatched bases: 4. This CDR3 is built from 15 residues. CDR1 and CDR2 from the germline V gene are MGHRA and YSYEKL. Written as DNA, the CDR3 is TGCGCCAGCAGCATCACTAGCGTCTCCTACAATGAGCAGTTCTTC. Amino acids: CASSITSVSYNEQFF.

The chain employs TRBV6-1 and TRBJ2-7, with 13 nucleotides matching TRBD2. Germline CDR1 and CDR2: MNHNS and SASEGT. CDR3 length: 18 amino acids. V lost 4 bases and J lost 6; bases outside the gene matches: 15. This CDR3 is CASSARGRTSGSIAEQYF. In DNA form, the CDR3 reads TGTGCCAGCAGTGCGAGGGGCCGGACTAGCGGGAGCATCGCCGAGCAGTACTTC.

V gene TRBV25-1 combines with J gene TRBJ1-4; 8 bases align to TRBD1. The CDR3 length is 18 residues. Trimming took 4 bases from V and 5 from J; bases not matched to a gene: 15. The germline V gene encodes CDR1 MGHDK and CDR2 SYGVNS. The CDR3 DNA reads as TGTGCCAGCAGTGGGCCCATGACAGGGGTTAGGGAGAATGAAAAACTGTTTTTT. Protein sequence: CASSGPMTGVRENEKLFF. Filled out from reference TRBV25-1 and TRBJ1-4, the complete variable domain reads EADIYQTPRYLVIGTGKKITLECSQTMGHDKMYWYQQDPGMELHLIHYSYGVNSTEKGDLSSESTVSRIRTEHFPLTLESARPSHTSQYLCASSGPMTGVRENEKLFFGSGTQLSVL.

CDR3 protein: CASSLALPGLAGSEQYF. In nucleotides, the CDR3 is TGCGCCAGCAGCCTTGCCCTCCCGGGACTAGCGGGATCCGAGCAGTACTTC. J is TRBJ2-7 and V is TRBV4-1; the match to TRBD2 covers 13 bases. There are 17 residues in the CDR3. The ends lost 4 bases at V and 6 bases at J; junction bases unmatched: 12. Germline CDR1 is MGHRA and CDR2 is YSYEKL.

This sequence joins TRBV4-1 and TRBJ2-1, with 7 nucleotides matching TRBD2. The CDR3 is made up of 17 amino acids. V was pared by 4 bases and J by 6 bases, with 15 bases of the junction left unmatched. The germline V gene encodes CDR1 MGHRA and CDR2 YSYEKL. In nucleotides, the CDR3 is TGCGCCAGCAGCCGACAAATCGGGACTAAGGGCCTCAATGAGCAGTTCTTC. Protein: CASSRQIGTKGLNEQFF.

The chain couples TRBV30 to TRBJ1-1; D is undetermined. The CDR3 loop spans 17 amino acids. The V and J ends lost 4 bases and 0 bases respectively, with 21 bases between them. The germline V gene encodes CDR1 GTSNPN and CDR2 SVGIG (reference sequence). The CDR3 bases are TGTGCCTGGAAGCCCCAAGACCGGGGAATAATGAACACTGAAGCTTTCTTT. Amino acids: CAWKPQDRGIMNTEAFF.

The chain recombines TRBV11-2 with TRBJ1-4; D unresolved. CDR1 SGHAT and CDR2 FQNNGV come from the germline V gene. The CDR3 has 11 amino acids. The V end was cut by 1 base, the J end by 13 bases, with 7 bases between. The CDR3 reads CASSLGRGLFF. The CDR3 DNA reads as TGTGCCAGCAGCTTAGGGCGGGGACTGTTTTTT.